This T cell receptor (beta chain) was captured in a study of regulatory T cells in long-lasting Graves disease. Only a few counts were recorded for this clonotype. Specified time point: newly diagnosed GD, antithyroid drugs for less than 3 months. Extracted RNA from PBMCs served as the source of the TCR library. The germline V and J ends were trimmed by 0 bases and 0 bases, with 6 bases remaining between them. This CDR3 is built from 14 residues. From germline, CDR1 is ENHRY and CDR2 SYGVKD. Both iRepertoire HTBI primers and Arm-PCR of CDR3 regions were used to build the TCR beta libraries. TCRdb used MiXCR to reprocess the multiplex PCR reads, holding one entry per CDR3 protein. In the table there are 450,000 to 500,000 distinct CDR3 sequences, around 15% of which are singletons. These data also formed part of another study, on T cells in Graves' hyperthyroidism and ophthalmopathy. This second study notes: Researchers ran a first-round RT-PCR on the TCR CDR3 using the HTBI primer set. The model forecast ophthalmopathy, anticipating it by a median around 6.5 months before onset.

This clonotype was sampled from a man aged 35 to 55 with Graves disease. Source: peripheral blood mononuclear cells (PBMCs), taken at new diagnosis, from a patient treated with antithyroid drugs. This chain uses TRBV10-3 with TRBJ2-7, with D unclear. The CDR3, as DNA: TGTGCCATCAGTGAGTCGTACAGCTCCTACGAGCAGTACTTC. It is translated as CAISESYSSYEQYF.